A single sample is the source of the 14 T cell receptor beta chains below, sequenced in a study of cytomegalovirus exposure and HLA in healthy donors. PCR involved 60 Vbeta and 13 Jbeta primers. TCRdb keeps only in-frame clones here, not all; method: immunoSEQ multiplex PCR. The sample lists about 80,000 clones, roughly three quarters seen once, with roughly 25% in the top ten. Input material: PBMCs. The receptors were gathered from a woman aged 50 to 60 in good health and CMV-seropositive.

This chain uses TRBV19 with TRBJ1-4; D is undetermined. Germline V lookup: CDR1 LNHDA, CDR2 SQIVND (reference sequence). CDR3 length: 15 residues. V lost 1 base, J lost 8 bases, and 14 bases lay in between. CDR3 sequence (DNA): TGTGCCAGTAGTATAGTTTCGGGAGGCTTCGAAAAACTGTTTTTT. Protein: CASSIVSGGFEKLFF.

The V gene is TRBV5-1, the J gene TRBJ2-1; 7 bases fit TRBD1. Germline values: CDR1 SGHRS, CDR2 YFSETQ. This CDR3 contains 14 residues. After removal of 0 bases from V and 8 bases from J, the junction contained 5 bases not matched to a gene. CDR3 DNA: TGCGCCAGCAGCTTGGGACAGGGCAAGGATGAGCAGTTCTTC. As protein: CASSLGQGKDEQFF.

The chain joins TRBV6-5 to TRBJ2-2; D is perhaps TRBD2 (5 bases). V dropped 0 bases and J dropped 8 bases, with 13 bases sitting between them. CDR3 size: 15 residues. CDR1 is MNHEY, CDR2 SVGAGI, per germline. CDR3 amino acids: CASSYSITWEGELFF. The CDR3 DNA reads TGTGCCAGCAGTTACTCGATCACTTGGGAGGGGGAGCTGTTTTTT.

The chain couples TRBV9 to TRBJ1-1, with 8 bases fitting TRBD1. Germline V CDR1 and CDR2: SGDLS, YYNGEE. CDR3 length: 15 amino acids. Trimming removed 0 bases from V and 5 bases from J; junction bases left unmatched: 6. The CDR3 DNA reads TGTGCCAGCAGCGTAGCGCAGGGGGCGTCGACTGAAGCTTTCTTT. Its protein is CASSVAQGASTEAFF.

This clone appeared once. This chain uses TRBV7-2 with TRBJ1-4; D uncertain. V lost 1 base and J lost 10, with 16 bases in between. Germline V gene lookup returns CDR1 SGHTA and CDR2 FQGNSA. The CDR3 sequence is 15 residues long. The CDR3 is CASSLEGVRVGKLFF. CDR3 in DNA: TGTGCCAGCAGCTTAGAGGGAGTGCGGGTTGGAAAACTGTTTTTT.

This chain uses TRBV21-1 with TRBJ2-7; whether TRBD2, the table's D call, matches the DNA was not checked. TRBV21-1 is designated a pseudogene. This CDR3 contains 15 residues. For the CDR3, the DNA is TGTGCCAGCAGCAAAGGGAGGACTAGCTCCTACGAGCAGTACGTC. Translated, it gives CASSKGRTSSYEQYV.

This rearrangement joins TRBV6-1 to TRBJ1-6; the D gene is possibly TRBD1 (6 bases). Germline V gives CDR1 MNHNS, CDR2 SASEGT. CDR3 size: 14 residues. V lost 7 bases, J lost 7 bases, and 14 bases lay in between. DNA for the CDR3: TGTGCCAGCACTCCACACAGGGCCAATTCACCCCTCCACTTT. Amino acids: CASTPHRANSPLHF.

The chain couples TRBV30 to TRBJ2-7; 9 positions match TRBD1. After removal of 4 bases from V and 5 bases from J, the junction contained 6 bases not matched to a gene. The CDR3 covers 13 residues. CDR1 and CDR2 from the germline V gene are GTSNPN and SVGIG (reference sequence). Here the CDR3 DNA reads TGTGCCTGGAAGGGACAGGGATCGCACGAGCAGTACTTC. Its translation is CAWKGQGSHEQYF.

The V gene is TRBV23-1, the J gene TRBJ2-7; D is possibly TRBD2 (6 bases). TRBV23-1 is recorded as an ORF, its role being uncertain. There are 12 residues in the CDR3. V lost 4 bases and J 6 bases, leaving 10 bases between the germline ends. This CDR3 reads CASSRRESEQYF. Here the CDR3 DNA reads TGCGCCAGCAGTCGACGGGAGAGCGAGCAGTACTTC.

The V and J genes are TRBV5-1 and TRBJ1-1, with 10 bases lining up with TRBD1. The CDR3 is 15 residues long. From germline, CDR1 is SGHRS and CDR2 YFSETQ. The junction had 12 bases not matched to a gene; V was cut back by 2 bases and J by 11 bases. This CDR3 reads CASSLPGQGPLGAFF. The CDR3 DNA follows: TGCGCCAGCAGCTTACCGGGACAGGGGCCCTTAGGGGCTTTCTTT.

The chain is built from TRBV11-2 and TRBJ2-1; 9 bases agree with TRBD2. This CDR3 contains 16 residues. V lost 2 bases and J lost 6; bases outside the gene matches: 8. Looked up from germline, CDR1 is SGHAT and CDR2 is FQNNGV. CDR3 sequence: CASSLMSGLAGNEQFF. As DNA, the CDR3 is TGTGCCAGCAGCTTAATGTCGGGACTAGCAGGCAATGAGCAGTTCTTC. Using reference TRBV11-2 and TRBJ2-1 for the parts outside the CDR3, the full variable domain is EAGVAQSPRYKIIEKRQSVAFWCNPISGHATLYWYQQILGQGPKLLIQFQNNGVVDDSQLPKDRFSAERLKGVDSTLKIQPAKLEDSAVYLCASSLMSGLAGNEQFFGPGTRLTVL.

The J gene is TRBJ1-6, the V gene TRBV11-2; D uncertain. CDR3 length equals 13 residues. V lost 0 bases to trimming and J lost 10 bases, with 7 bases between them. Germline assignment: CDR1 SGHAT and CDR2 FQNNGV. CDR3 DNA: TGTGCCAGCAGCTTAGATTTTAAATCACCCCTCCACTTT. Amino acids: CASSLDFKSPLHF.

DNA of the CDR3: TGTGCCAGTAGTCCCCGGTCCTACAATGAGCAGTTCTTC. Its translation: CASSPRSYNEQFF. The chain carries TRBV19 and TRBJ2-1; D gene ambiguous. Germline V gene sequence: CDR1 LNHDA, CDR2 SQIVND (reference sequence). The CDR3 loop spans 13 amino acids. V lost 5 bases and J 1 base, leaving 6 bases between the germline ends.

The chain is built from TRBV9 and TRBJ2-2, with a tentative D call TRBD2 (6 bases). V lost 4 bases to trimming and J lost 0 bases, with 10 bases between them. CDR1 and CDR2 from the germline V gene are SGDLS and YYNGEE. The CDR3 runs 15 residues. The CDR3 loop is CASSQGTANTGELFF. CDR3 sequence (DNA): TGTGCCAGCAGCCAAGGGACTGCGAACACCGGGGAGCTGTTTTTT.